Each of the 8 T cell receptor beta chains below was sequenced from the same sample in a study of sequential checkpoint blockade in melanoma. Treatment noted: randomized to nivolumab then ipilimumab (arm A) or the reverse (arm B). Generated by immunoSEQ multiplex PCR, the TCRdb table keeps only in-frame clones and is missing some. In the table there are roughly 30,000 clones, nearly 85% of which are singletons. Source: CD8+ T cells sorted from blood (inferred from file names), taken from a patient given nivolumab and ipilimumab in sequence. These receptors were obtained from a human donor with melanoma.

A few counts support this clone. The J gene is TRBJ2-5, the V gene TRBV7-2; 11 bases are a match to TRBD2. This CDR3 contains 14 residues. V was clipped by 2 bases and J by 5 bases; unmatched bases: 1. Germline CDR1 is SGHTA and CDR2 is FQGNSA. The CDR3 spells CASSLRTSGETQYF. The CDR3 DNA reads TGTGCCAGCAGCTTAAGGACTAGCGGGGAGACCCAGTACTTC. Drawing the rest from reference TRBV7-2 and TRBJ2-5, the complete variable domain is GAGVSQSPSNKVTEKGKDVELRCDPISGHTALYWYRQSLGQGLEFLIYFQGNSAPDKSGLPSDRFSAERTGGSVSTLTIQRTQQEDSAVYLCASSLRTSGETQYFGPGTRLLVL.

This clone is a singleton in its sample. V usage is TRBV6-6 and J usage is TRBJ1-2, with a tentative D call TRBD1 (5 bases). Germline lookup yields CDR1 MNHNY and CDR2 SVGAGI (reference sequence). This CDR3 contains 12 residues. The germline V and J ends were trimmed by 2 bases and 8 bases, with 9 bases remaining between them. Here the CDR3 DNA reads TGTGCCAGCAGTTACGCAGGGTACGGCTACACCTTC. It codes for CASSYAGYGYTF.

The J gene is TRBJ2-1, the V gene TRBV4-1; 11 nucleotides align to TRBD2. V was pared by 3 bases and J by 8 bases, with 9 bases of the junction left unmatched. Germline assignment: CDR1 MGHRA and CDR2 YSYEKL. CDR3 length: 16 amino acids. CDR3 protein: CASSHSSGGGGDEQFF. The CDR3 DNA reads as TGCGCCAGCAGCCACAGTAGCGGGGGGGGTGGCGATGAGCAGTTCTTC.

V and J are TRBV2 and TRBJ1-4, with D hard to call. The V end was cut by 3 bases, the J end by 0 bases, with 8 bases between. This CDR3 has 15 amino acids. From germline, CDR1 is SNHLY and CDR2 FYNNEI. The CDR3 DNA sequence: TGTGCCAGCAGTGAGGAGGGAGCAACTAATGAAAAACTGTTTTTT. As protein: CASSEEGATNEKLFF.

The V and J genes are TRBV5-1 and TRBJ2-1, with 7 bases lining up with TRBD2. The CDR3 has 20 residues. Per the germline V gene, CDR1 is SGHRS and CDR2 is YFSETQ. With V trimmed by 4 bases and J by 5 bases, 24 bases remained unmatched. The CDR3 DNA reads as TGCGCCAGCAGCCCTCGCGGCGGGTCGTGGCTAGCGGTCGTCGACAATGAGCAGTTCTTC. This codes for CASSPRGGSWLAVVDNEQFF. Supplemented by reference TRBV5-1 and TRBJ2-1, the full variable domain reads KAGVTQTPRYLIKTRGQQVTLSCSPISGHRSVSWYQQTPGQGLQFLFEYFSETQRNKGNFPGRFSGRQFSNSRSEMNVSTLELGDSALYLCASSPRGGSWLAVVDNEQFFGPGTRLTVL.

This clone appeared a single time. CDR3: CASSPITRGADTQYF. DNA of the CDR3: TGTGCCAGCTCACCAATCACCAGGGGAGCAGATACGCAGTATTTT. The gene calls are TRBV18 and TRBJ2-3; TRBD1 is a possible D gene (6 bases). V was cut by 2 bases and J by 4 bases, with 13 bases left in between. CDR3 length equals 15 residues. Germline V gives CDR1 KGHSH, CDR2 LQKENI.

This clone was seen once. The chain couples TRBV4-1 to TRBJ2-5; 8 bases are a match to TRBD1. The length of the CDR3 is 15 residues. V lost 5 bases and J lost 9; bases outside the gene matches: 14. The V gene's germline CDR1 is MGHRA and CDR2 YSYEKL. In DNA form, the CDR3 reads TGCGCCAGCAGCTCCCGACAGGGGAGTATGGAGGCCCAGTACTTC. Residues: CASSSRQGSMEAQYF.

V usage is TRBV7-2 and J usage is TRBJ2-6; 7 bases align to TRBD1. The CDR3 covers 20 residues. CDR1 and CDR2 (germline): SGHTA, FQGNSA. Trimming cost V 0 bases and J 0 bases; bases outside gene matches: 11. CDR3 loop: CASSLAGDRATVSGANVLTF. In nucleotides, the CDR3 is TGTGCCAGCAGCTTAGCGGGGGACAGAGCTACCGTCTCTGGGGCCAACGTCCTGACTTTC.